Following are 15 T cell receptor beta chains from one sample sequenced in a study of CD8+ T cells in alopecia areata. The sequencing template was cDNA reverse transcribed from extracted RNA. Sequencing was performed with immunoSEQ multiplex PCR; in TCRdb, only in-frame clones are kept and a portion is missing. The table lists some 110,000 clones, approximately 60% of them singletons, with around 3% in the top ten. The specimen sequenced was CD4+ T cells sorted from blood. These receptors were obtained from a human donor in good health.

J is TRBJ2-2 and V is TRBV10-1; TRBD1 aligns across 7 bases. V lost 0 bases, J lost 0 bases, and 4 bases stayed unmatched. The CDR3 has 17 residues. The germline CDR1 and CDR2 sequences are WNHNN and SYGVQD (reference sequence). The CDR3, as DNA: TGCGCCAGCAGTGAGTCGGACAGGCCACCGAACACCGGGGAGCTGTTTTTT. Its protein product is CASSESDRPPNTGELFF.

The genes are TRBV30 and TRBJ2-3; 10 bases align to TRBD2. The CDR3 is made up of 14 amino acids. Germline CDR1 is GTSNPN and CDR2 is SVGIG (reference sequence). V lost 6 bases and J lost 2; bases outside the gene matches: 5. In nucleotides, the CDR3 is TGTGCCTGCCAGCGGGGGGGCCACACAGATACGCAGTATTTT. As protein: CACQRGGHTDTQYF.

The genes are TRBV30 and TRBJ1-1; no reliable D call. Germline V CDR1 and CDR2: GTSNPN, SVGIG (reference sequence). Trimming took off 1 base at V and 0 bases at J, with 9 bases between the two ends. CDR3 length: 14 residues. The CDR3 spells CAWSEEILNTEAFF. CDR3 sequence (DNA): TGTGCCTGGAGTGAAGAGATATTGAACACTGAAGCTTTCTTT.

As for this clone: A junction end diverges from the germline sequence, so it may reflect a read error. This chain connects TRBV5-1 to TRBJ2-7; D is possibly TRBD1 or TRBD2 (5 bases each). This CDR3 has 14 amino acids. Germline-derived CDR1 and CDR2 are SGHRS and YFSETQ. CDR3 nucleotides: TGTGCCAGCAGCTTGACCGGGACCTACTACGAGCAGTACTTC. This codes for CASSLTGTYYEQYF.

The J gene is TRBJ2-6, the V gene TRBV11-2; possibly TRBD1 or TRBD2 for D (5 bases each). Trimming took 5 bases from V and 6 from J, leaving 11 bases between them. CDR3 length equals 14 residues. Germline V gives CDR1 SGHAT, CDR2 FQNNGV. CDR3 residues: CASSRDVLANVLTF. The CDR3 DNA follows: TGTGCCAGCAGCCGGGACGTTCTGGCCAACGTCCTGACTTTC.

There are a few counts of this clone. The chain recombines TRBV7-9 with TRBJ2-2; 7 bases match TRBD1. Germline CDR1 SEHNR, CDR2 FQNEAQ (reference sequence). This CDR3 is 15 amino acids long. V dropped 1 base and J dropped 1; count of bases not matched to a gene: 0. The CDR3 sequence is CASSLGDRNTGELFF. CDR3 coding DNA: TGTGCCAGCAGCTTAGGGGACAGGAACACCGGGGAGCTGTTTTTT.

This clone has just a few counts. J is TRBJ2-6 and V is TRBV9, with 7 positions matching TRBD1. V shed 3 bases and J 0 bases; nucleotides not matched to a gene: 6. The CDR3 contains 17 residues. Germline-derived CDR1 and CDR2 are SGDLS and YYNGEE. The CDR3 bases are TGTGCCAGCAGCGCGGGCGGACAGGTCTCTGGGGCCAACGTCCTGACTTTC. It encodes CASSAGGQVSGANVLTF.

Only a few counts were recorded for this clone. The V gene is TRBV5-6, the J gene TRBJ2-3, with D possibly matching TRBD2 (6 bases). This CDR3 region has 16 residues. Germline values: CDR1 SGHDT, CDR2 YYEEEE. V lost 2 bases and J 5 bases, leaving 18 bases between the germline ends. The CDR3, as DNA: TGTGCCAGCAGCTTAAGTCTAGCGCTTACCCGAGATACGCAGTATTTT. It codes for CASSLSLALTRDTQYF.

This chain uses TRBV7-2 with TRBJ1-1, with D hard to call. The V gene's germline CDR1 is SGHTA and CDR2 FQGNSA. This CDR3 has 17 residues. Trimming removed 6 bases at V and 1 base at J, with 21 bases between. CDR3 bases: TGTGCCAGCAGACCCACAATACGTCTTGAGGGGAACACTGAAGCTTTCTTT. Amino acids: CASRPTIRLEGNTEAFF.

The chain links TRBV5-1 to TRBJ1-6; D ambiguous. With 0 bases removed from V and 5 bases from J, the gap between germline ends came to 9 bases. Germline V gene data show CDR1 as SGHRS and CDR2 as YFSETQ. CDR3 size: 15 residues. The chain's CDR3 is CASSLGATNNSPLHF. The DNA of the CDR3 is TGCGCCAGCAGCTTGGGGGCAACGAATAATTCACCCCTCCACTTT.

The genes are TRBV2 and TRBJ1-2; D not certain. This CDR3 comprises 14 residues. Per the germline V gene, CDR1 is SNHLY and CDR2 is FYNNEI. Trimming cost V 2 bases and J 4 bases, with 11 bases left between them. Written as DNA, the CDR3 is TGTGCCAGCAGTGAAAGCTGGCTCGGCTATGGCTACACCTTC. Translated, it gives CASSESWLGYGYTF. The whole variable domain, remainder taken from reference TRBV2 and TRBJ1-2, is EPEVTQTPSHQVTQMGQEVILRCVPISNHLYFYWYRQILGQKVEFLVSFYNNEISEKSEIFDDQFSVERPDGSNFTLKIRSTKLEDSAMYFCASSESWLGYGYTFGSGTRLTVV.

This clone was counted a single time. The chain joins TRBV7-9 to TRBJ1-5, with D perhaps matching TRBD1 (6 bases). Per germline, CDR1 SEHNR and CDR2 FQNEAQ (reference sequence). V dropped 5 bases and J dropped 0 bases, with 14 bases sitting between them. The CDR3 runs 16 residues. The CDR3 region has the DNA TGTGCCAGCAGCAACCGGACAGAAAATAGCAATCAGCCCCAGCATTTT. As protein: CASSNRTENSNQPQHF. Using reference TRBV7-9 and TRBJ1-5 for the parts outside the CDR3, the full variable domain is DTGVSQNPRHKITKRGQNVTFRCDPISEHNRLYWYRQTLGQGPEFLTYFQNEAQLEKSRLLSDRFSAERPKGSFSTLEIQRTEQGDSAMYLCASSNRTENSNQPQHFGDGTRLSIL.

In its sample, this clone was seen a few times. This chain connects TRBV7-2 to TRBJ1-1; no clear D gene. Trimming took 1 base from V and 4 from J, leaving 13 bases between them. Germline values: CDR1 SGHTA, CDR2 FQGNSA. The CDR3 sequence is 15 residues long. CDR3 sequence reads: CASSLGSGLGTEAFF. Written as DNA, the CDR3 is TGTGCCAGCAGCTTAGGATCCGGCCTAGGCACTGAAGCTTTCTTT.

The gene calls are TRBV23-1 and TRBJ1-1; maybe TRBD1 (6 bases). TRBV23-1 falls under the ORF class, with uncertain function. V was clipped by 4 bases and J by 0 bases, with 27 bases between them. This CDR3 comprises 20 residues. CDR3 coding DNA: TGCGCCAGCAGTCTCCTGGACCAGGGGCCATCTCCCTCGGTGAACACTGAAGCTTTCTTT. Its translation is CASSLLDQGPSPSVNTEAFF.

V usage is TRBV30 and J usage is TRBJ1-1; D is perhaps TRBD1 (6 bases). CDR3 length: 13 residues. The V and J ends lost 0 bases and 11 bases respectively, with 16 bases between them. In germline, CDR1 is GTSNPN, CDR2 SVGIG (reference sequence). The CDR3 here is CAWSVPGGLKAFF. DNA of the CDR3: TGTGCCTGGAGTGTACCTGGGGGCCTGAAGGCTTTCTTT.